The clone carrying this T cell receptor (beta chain) has at least ten counts. The data stem from a study of regulatory T cells in long-lasting Graves disease. V lost 5 bases to trimming and J lost 1 base, with 8 bases between them. CDR3 length: 12 amino acids. In germline, CDR1 is DFQATT, CDR2 SNEGSKA (reference sequence). Arm-PCR of CDR3 regions and iRepertoire HTBI primers were used to build TCR beta libraries. In TCRdb, the multiplex PCR reads were re-called with MiXCR into one record per CDR3 protein. Counted here are 530,000 or so distinct CDR3 sequences, 16% occurring once; the ten biggest clones make up about 12%. The time point here: newly diagnosed GD, antithyroid drugs for less than 3 months. RNA isolated from PBMCs was used to make the TCR library. These data were also filed under a second study, of T cells in Graves' hyperthyroidism and ophthalmopathy.

This sequence joins TRBV20-1 and TRBJ1-2; D unresolved. This sample comprised peripheral blood mononuclear cells (PBMCs), obtained at new diagnosis, from a patient treated with antithyroid drugs. This TCR came from a man aged 18 to 29 with Graves disease. The CDR3 nucleotides are TGCAGTGCTCGGAGCCTTAACTATGGCTACACCTTC. Translating gives CSARSLNYGYTF.